These 27 T cell receptor beta chains were all obtained from the same sample, sequenced in a study of response to subunit inactivated influenza vaccine. TCRdb re-derived calls from the RT-PCR reads in MiXCR, one entry per CDR3 protein. The sample lists roughly 650,000 distinct CDR3 sequences; about 14% were seen once. The input for sequencing was PBMCs from blood, taken roughly 2 weeks before vaccination. The source is a man aged 45-65 years who received an inactivated influenza vaccine.

This clonotype was counted a few times. The V and J genes are TRBV20-1 and TRBJ2-3; D unresolved. CDR3 length: 15 amino acids. Germline V gene data show CDR1 as DFQATT and CDR2 as SNEGSKA (reference sequence). V dropped 7 bases and J dropped 0 bases, with 17 bases sitting between them. The CDR3: CSEEGYLDSTDTQYF. CDR3 nucleotide sequence: TGCAGTGAAGAAGGGTACCTTGATAGCACAGATACGCAGTATTTT.

This clonotype came up many times. The rearrangement uses TRBV2 and TRBJ2-3; 10 bases align to TRBD2. The V and J ends lost 6 bases and 4 bases, in that order; junction bases with no gene match: 7. The germline V gene has CDR1 SNHLY and CDR2 FYNNEI. The CDR3 sequence is 15 residues long. CDR3 residues: CASSGGTSVADTQYF. CDR3 DNA sequence: TGTGCCAGCAGCGGGGGGACTAGCGTCGCAGATACGCAGTATTTT.

This clonotype was seen a few times. This chain links TRBV12-3 or TRBV12-4 with TRBJ2-1; TRBD2 agrees at 7 bases. Trimming removed 7 bases from V and 14 bases from J; junction bases left unmatched: 11. The CDR3 covers 12 residues. The CDR3 spells CASTLGGRWKFF. The DNA of the CDR3 is TGTGCCAGCACCCTGGGGGGGAGGTGGAAGTTCTTC.

The chain combines TRBV12-3 or TRBV12-4 with TRBJ2-3; D not resolved. Trimming took 0 bases from V and 4 from J, leaving 14 bases between them. The CDR3 runs to 16 residues. CDR3 region: CASSLALFPDPDTQYF. The CDR3 DNA sequence: TGTGCCAGCAGTTTAGCGCTGTTCCCCGACCCAGATACGCAGTATTTT.

There are many counts of this clonotype. The chain combines TRBV5-1 with TRBJ1-3; the D is unclear. V was trimmed by 5 bases and J by 0 bases, leaving 3 bases between them. The CDR3 loop spans 12 amino acids. Germline CDR1 and CDR2: SGHRS and YFSETQ. CDR3 amino acids: CASRDSGNTIYF. For the CDR3, the DNA is TGCGCCAGCAGGGACTCTGGAAACACCATATATTTT.

This clonotype was found a few times. This chain connects TRBV5-1 to TRBJ2-7; the D call may be TRBD1 or TRBD2 (5 bases each). Trimming pared 0 bases from V and 2 bases from J, leaving 15 bases between. The CDR3 has 16 residues. Germline V gene lookup returns CDR1 SGHRS and CDR2 YFSETQ. The CDR3 reads CASSLAFQGRAYEQYF. The CDR3 DNA reads TGCGCCAGCAGCTTGGCTTTCCAGGGACGGGCCTACGAGCAGTACTTC.

The rearrangement links TRBV5-1 to TRBJ1-6, with 7 bases aligning to TRBD1. The CDR3 is 17 residues long. The germline CDR1 and CDR2 sequences are SGHRS and YFSETQ. J lost 3 bases, V lost 5 bases, and 11 bases had no gene match. The CDR3 protein is CASSSDAGGFYNSPLHF. The CDR3 nucleotides read TGCGCCAGCAGTTCGGATGCAGGGGGTTTCTATAATTCACCCCTCCACTTT.

About this clonotype itself: Possible read error: a much larger clone is one base away. The chain is built from TRBV7-9 and TRBJ2-7; weak D call: TRBD1 (6 bases). Germline CDR1 and CDR2: SEHNR and FQNEAQ (reference sequence). This CDR3 is built from 15 residues. The CDR3 DNA follows: TGTGCCAACAGCTTAGAAGGTGGACAGAACTACGAGCAGTACTTC. This gives the protein CANSLEGGQNYEQYF. The whole variable domain, remainder taken from reference TRBV7-9 and TRBJ2-7, is DTGVSQNPRHKITKRGQNVTFRCDPISEHNRLYWYRQTLGQGPEFLTYFQNEAQLEKSRLLSDRFSAERPKGSFSTLEIQRTEQGDSAMYLCANSLEGGQNYEQYFGPGTRLTVT.

The chain uses TRBV18 and TRBJ2-7; 11 nucleotides line up with TRBD2. The CDR3 contains 15 residues. Germline CDR1 KGHSH, CDR2 LQKENI. V shed 6 bases and J 4 bases; nucleotides not matched to a gene: 8. The CDR3 here is CASSATSGGSYEQYF. The CDR3 coding sequence is TGTGCCAGCTCGGCCACTAGCGGGGGATCTTACGAGCAGTACTTC.

The V call is TRBV4-3, the J call TRBJ2-3, with D uncertain. The CDR3 is 16 amino acids. The germline gives CDR1 LGHNA, CDR2 YSLEER. The V end lost 0 bases, the J end lost 2 bases, and 12 bases lay between the germline ends. The CDR3 loop is CASSQDFKANTDTQYF. CDR3 DNA: TGCGCCAGCAGCCAAGATTTTAAGGCTAACACAGATACGCAGTATTTT.

The chain links TRBV9 to TRBJ2-1; 8 bases agree with TRBD2. The CDR3 covers 17 residues. Trimming at V came to 0 bases and at J to 6 bases, leaving 11 bases not matched to a gene. CDR1 and CDR2 (germline): SGDLS, YYNGEE. The CDR3 here is CASSVESSGSVSNEQFF. DNA for the CDR3: TGTGCCAGCAGCGTAGAGTCGAGCGGGAGTGTTAGCAATGAGCAGTTCTTC.

The chain is built from TRBV29-1 and TRBJ2-7, with 7 bases identical to TRBD2. The CDR3 totals 16 residues. The V and J ends lost 0 bases and 1 base, in that order; junction bases with no gene match: 9. Germline values: CDR1 SQVTM, CDR2 ANQGSEA. The CDR3 sequence: CSVEDPTGGRSYEQYF. The CDR3 DNA reads as TGCAGCGTTGAAGATCCTACGGGGGGAAGGTCCTACGAGCAGTACTTC.

In its sample, this clonotype was seen a few times. The V and J genes are TRBV20-1 and TRBJ2-7, with 9 bases aligning to TRBD1. Trimming took 5 bases from V and 1 from J; bases not matched to a gene: 12. This CDR3 contains 16 residues. CDR1 is DFQATT, CDR2 SNEGSKA, per germline (reference sequence). The DNA of the CDR3 is TGCAGTGCTGAGCCCCCGACCGGGACAGGGTCCTACGAGCAGTACTTC. Protein: CSAEPPTGTGSYEQYF.

This clonotype was found a few times. The genes are TRBV7-9 and TRBJ2-7; a possible D gene is TRBD1 (5 bases). The CDR3 loop spans 14 amino acids. V lost 3 bases and J lost 3, with 12 bases in between. CDR1 and CDR2 from the germline V gene are SEHNR and FQNEAQ (reference sequence). The CDR3 loop is CASSLDKIFYEQYF. CDR3 sequence (DNA): TGTGCCAGCAGCTTGGACAAGATTTTCTACGAGCAGTACTTC. The full variable domain, completed using reference TRBV7-9 and TRBJ2-7, is DTGVSQNPRHKITKRGQNVTFRCDPISEHNRLYWYRQTLGQGPEFLTYFQNEAQLEKSRLLSDRFSAERPKGSFSTLEIQRTEQGDSAMYLCASSLDKIFYEQYFGPGTRLTVT.

This chain uses TRBV28 with TRBJ2-5; maybe TRBD1 (6 bases). Trimming removed 6 bases from V and 5 bases from J, with 19 bases in between. The CDR3 covers 15 residues. Germline V gene data show CDR1 as MDHEN and CDR2 as SYDVKM. CDR3 nucleotide sequence: TGTGCCAGCAGACCAACGACCCAAAGGGGGGAGACCCAGTACTTC. This encodes CASRPTTQRGETQYF. Looking up the rest from reference TRBV28 and TRBJ2-5 gives the full variable domain: DVKVTQSSRYLVKRTGEKVFLECVQDMDHENMFWYRQDPGLGLRLIYFSYDVKMKEKGDIPEGYSVSREKKERFSLILESASTNQTSMYLCASRPTTQRGETQYFGPGTRLLVL.

The V gene is TRBV28, the J gene TRBJ2-7, with D possibly being TRBD2 (6 bases). CDR1 and CDR2 from the germline V gene are MDHEN and SYDVKM. CDR3 length: 13 residues. Trimming pared 1 base from V and 7 bases from J, leaving 11 bases between. CDR3 DNA: TGTGCCAGCAGTTTATACGGGGGAGTGGAGCAGTACTTC. Translated, it gives CASSLYGGVEQYF.

This clonotype was seen a few times. The chain recombines TRBV12-3 or TRBV12-4 with TRBJ1-2, with D perhaps matching TRBD1 (6 bases). CDR3 length: 14 amino acids. Trimming pared 0 bases from V and 6 bases from J, leaving 11 bases between. CDR3 sequence (DNA): TGTGCCAGCAGTTTAGCTCGCAGGGGTGATGGCTACACCTTC. Its protein is CASSLARRGDGYTF.

The V gene is TRBV2, the J gene TRBJ2-7; TRBD1 might be the D (5 bases). V shed 4 bases and J shed 8 bases, with 15 bases lying between them. The CDR3 consists of 13 residues. The V gene's germline CDR1 is SNHLY and CDR2 FYNNEI. CDR3: CASSAELSGKQYF. The DNA of the CDR3 is TGTGCCAGCAGTGCCGAACTCTCAGGGAAGCAGTACTTC.

This clonotype has just a few counts. This chain links TRBV4-1 with TRBJ2-5; D is tentatively TRBD1 or TRBD2 (5 bases each). The ends were cut back, 1 base at V and 5 bases at J, with 17 bases in the middle. CDR1 MGHRA and CDR2 YSYEKL come from the germline V gene. The CDR3 is 16 amino acids. CDR3 sequence (DNA): TGCGCCAGCAGCCAAGCGGGGCAGGGCAGCAAGGAGACCCAGTACTTC. This translates into CASSQAGQGSKETQYF.

This clonotype was detected only a few times. The V and J genes are TRBV28 and TRBJ1-5; D unresolved. In germline, CDR1 is MDHEN, CDR2 SYDVKM. The CDR3 is 16 amino acids. Trimming cost V 4 bases and J 0 bases, with 13 bases left between them. The CDR3 DNA sequence: TGTGCCAGCAGTTCACCTGTACCGTATAGCAATCAGCCCCAGCATTTT. Translation: CASSSPVPYSNQPQHF. Supplemented by reference TRBV28 and TRBJ1-5, the full variable domain reads DVKVTQSSRYLVKRTGEKVFLECVQDMDHENMFWYRQDPGLGLRLIYFSYDVKMKEKGDIPEGYSVSREKKERFSLILESASTNQTSMYLCASSSPVPYSNQPQHFGDGTRLSIL.

A few counts support this clonotype. This chain connects TRBV20-1 to TRBJ2-7; D perhaps matches TRBD2 (5 bases). Trimming removed 6 bases from V and 6 bases from J, with 15 bases in between. Per germline, CDR1 DFQATT and CDR2 SNEGSKA (reference sequence). The CDR3 has 12 amino acids. Here the CDR3 reads CSAGEHWGEQYF. The CDR3 DNA reads TGCAGTGCCGGGGAACACTGGGGCGAGCAGTACTTC.

This clonotype was seen a few times. The J gene is TRBJ2-3, the V gene TRBV4-1; 11 nucleotides agree with TRBD2. Germline CDR1 MGHRA, CDR2 YSYEKL. The CDR3 is made up of 17 amino acids. With 1 base clipped from V and 2 bases from J, the junction kept 5 bases outside the gene matches. CDR3: CASSQGPSGGTTDTQYF. CDR3 nucleotide sequence: TGCGCCAGCAGCCAAGGTCCTAGCGGGGGGACCACAGATACGCAGTATTTT.

This clonotype was seen many times. V gene TRBV3-1 combines with J gene TRBJ2-7; D is uncertain. CDR3 length: 14 amino acids. Germline V gene sequence: CDR1 LGHDT, CDR2 YNNKEL (reference sequence). The V end lost 0 bases, the J end lost 3 bases, and 9 bases lay between the germline ends. This chain's CDR3 is CASSQDVNSYEQYF. The CDR3, as DNA: TGTGCCAGCAGCCAAGATGTCAACAGCTACGAGCAGTACTTC.

This clonotype was counted many times. The chain combines TRBV25-1 with TRBJ1-5; possibly TRBD1 for D (6 bases). Germline CDR1 is MGHDK and CDR2 is SYGVNS. V lost 3 bases to trimming and J lost 2 bases, with 8 bases between them. The CDR3 has 14 residues. The CDR3: CASSDGGGNQPQHF. CDR3 DNA sequence: TGTGCCAGCAGTGATGGGGGCGGCAATCAGCCCCAGCATTTT.

There are many counts of this clonotype. This sequence joins TRBV12-3 or TRBV12-4 and TRBJ1-1; 7 bases are shared with TRBD1. V shed 6 bases, J shed 7 bases, and the junction held 8 bases outside the gene matches. The length of the CDR3 is 13 residues. The CDR3 protein is CASRPGGTYEAFF. The CDR3 nucleotides read TGTGCCAGCAGGCCAGGGGGGACCTATGAAGCTTTCTTT.

The table lists this clonotype with a few counts. CDR3 DNA: TGTGCCAGCAGCTCTCATCCGGGACTTCCAGCCTACGAGCAGTACTTC. As protein: CASSSHPGLPAYEQYF. This chain joins TRBV11-2 and TRBJ2-7; a weak D match, TRBD2 (6 bases). The V gene's germline CDR1 is SGHAT and CDR2 FQNNGV. V was pared by 4 bases and J by 2 bases, with 18 bases between. CDR3 size: 16 residues.

The J gene is TRBJ2-5, the V gene TRBV6-2 or TRBV6-3; 9 positions agree with TRBD2. The CDR3 length is 14 residues. The V gene's germline CDR1 is MNHEY and CDR2 SVGEGT. V gave up 3 bases and J gave up 8 bases; unmatched junction bases: 7. The CDR3 coding sequence is TGTGCCAGCAGTTATTTGGAGACTAGCGGTACCCAGTACTTC. This codes for CASSYLETSGTQYF.